These T cell receptor beta chains were read from a single sample in a study of blood T cells in healthy people across ages. One entry per CDR3 protein, called by TCRdb with MiXCR from the 5' RACE reads. In the table there are about 1.1 million distinct CDR3 sequences, roughly two fifths of which are singletons. Sequencing was performed on blood. These receptors originate from a man aged 18-30 years in good health. The CDR3 runs from the conserved cysteine through the conserved F or W. The order of the fields is CDR3 protein, CDR3 DNA, V gene, D gene, J gene, clone size. A D gene is named only where the DNA matches it firmly. The listing skips clone size in some rows; elsewhere it reads once, few, many or a size class.

CDR3: CSARDGASREKLFF
DNA: TGCAGTGCTAGGGATGGGGCGAGTCGCGAAAAACTGTTTTTT
V: TRBV20-1
D: -
J: TRBJ1-4
size: -

CDR3: CASSQDQTSGTYEQYF
DNA: TGCGCCAGCAGCCAAGATCAGACTAGCGGCACCTACGAGCAGTACTTC
V: TRBV4-3
D: TRBD2
J: TRBJ2-7
size: -

CDR3: CASSLEALAEAFF
DNA: TGTGCCAGCAGCTTAGAGGCTCTCGCTGAAGCTTTCTTT
V: TRBV11-2
D: -
J: TRBJ1-1
size: few

CDR3: CASSQRYAGTMDSPLHF
DNA: TGCGCCAGCAGCCAACGATATGCCGGGACTATGGATTCACCCCTCCACTTT
V: TRBV4-1
D: -
J: TRBJ1-6
size: few

CDR3: CASSYPSTDNEQFF
DNA: TGTGCCAGCAGTTACCCATCAACAGACAATGAGCAGTTCTTC
V: TRBV6-2/TRBV6-3
D: -
J: TRBJ2-1
size: -

CDR3: CSARDSPAGGRFTEQFF
DNA: TGCAGTGCTAGAGATAGCCCAGCGGGGGGGCGATTCACAGAGCAGTTCTTC
V: TRBV20-1
D: TRBD2
J: TRBJ2-1
size: few

CDR3: CASSTIRDRGSNEQFF
DNA: TGTGCCAGCAGTACCATCCGGGACAGGGGATCTAATGAGCAGTTCTTC
V: TRBV27
D: TRBD1
J: TRBJ2-1
size: many

CDR3: CASSARFLETQFF
DNA: TGCGCCAGCAGCGCTAGATTTTTGGAGACCCAGTTCTTC
V: TRBV5-1
D: -
J: TRBJ2-1
size: -

CDR3: CASSLAGESEAFF
DNA: TGCGCCAGCAGCTTGGCAGGGGAATCTGAAGCTTTCTTT
V: TRBV5-1
D: -
J: TRBJ1-1
size: few

CDR3: CSSTTTYEQYF
DNA: TGCAGTTCAACAACGACCTACGAGCAGTACTTC
V: TRBV20-1
D: -
J: TRBJ2-7
size: -

CDR3: CASSLAAASSSGYTF
DNA: TGTGCCAGCAGCTTAGCGGCCGCCTCCTCTTCCGGCTACACCTTC
V: TRBV7-9
D: -
J: TRBJ1-2
size: -

CDR3: CASSLLYAWEGSNQPQHF
DNA: TGTGCCAGCAGTTTATTATATGCCTGGGAGGGGAGTAATCAGCCCCAGCATTTT
V: TRBV28
D: -
J: TRBJ1-5
size: -

CDR3: CATLQPWAFF
DNA: TGTGCCACTCTCCAGCCATGGGCTTTCTTT
V: TRBV6-1
D: -
J: TRBJ1-1
size: -

CDR3: CASSYPGQGTDTQYF
DNA: TGTGCCAGCAGTTATCCGGGACAGGGTACAGATACGCAGTATTTT
V: TRBV7-2
D: TRBD1
J: TRBJ2-3
size: -

CDR3: CASSLAMSYGYTF
DNA: TGTGCCAGCAGCTTAGCTATGAGCTATGGCTACACCTTC
V: TRBV7-9
D: -
J: TRBJ1-2
size: -

CDR3: CASSYGGPQYF
DNA: TGTGCCAGCAGTTACGGAGGCCCCCAGTACTTC
V: TRBV6-5
D: -
J: TRBJ2-5
size: -

CDR3: CATNHLYFLGDREIYTDTQYF
DNA: TGTGCCACCAACCACCTCTATTTTCTGGGGGACAGGGAAATTTACACAGATACGCAGTATTTT
V: TRBV15
D: TRBD1
J: TRBJ2-3
size: -

CDR3: CASSQDPPGTSTDTQYF
DNA: TGCGCCAGCAGCCAAGACCCCCCGGGAACTAGCACAGATACGCAGTATTTT
V: TRBV4-1
D: -
J: TRBJ2-3
size: -

CDR3: CASTWTKEAEKLFF
DNA: TGTGCCAGCACCTGGACCAAGGAAGCTGAAAAACTGTTTTTT
V: TRBV6-1
D: -
J: TRBJ1-4
size: -

CDR3: CASSLDGLAGTDTQYF
DNA: TGCGCCAGCAGCTTGGATGGACTAGCGGGAACAGATACGCAGTATTTT
V: TRBV5-1
D: TRBD2
J: TRBJ2-3
size: -

CDR3: CASSLGGQENYGYTF
DNA: TGTGCCAGCAGCTTAGGAGGGCAGGAGAACTATGGCTACACCTTC
V: TRBV11-2
D: -
J: TRBJ1-2
size: once

CDR3: CASSQDRRVERFF
DNA: TGCGCCAGCAGCCAAGATCGGAGGGTCGAGCGGTTCTTC
V: TRBV4-3
D: -
J: TRBJ2-1
size: few

CDR3: CSVRGQYTDTQYF
DNA: TGCAGCGTACGGGGACAGTACACAGATACGCAGTATTTT
V: TRBV29-1
D: TRBD1
J: TRBJ2-3
size: many

CDR3: CASAAGRADTQYF
DNA: TGTGCCAGTGCCGCAGGGAGGGCAGATACGCAGTATTTT
V: TRBV27
D: TRBD2
J: TRBJ2-3
size: -

CDR3: CASSSSGVEGYTF
DNA: TGTGCCAGCAGCTCCTCCGGCGTTGAAGGCTACACCTTC
V: TRBV13
D: -
J: TRBJ1-2
size: few

CDR3: CASSLESSGDNNEQFF
DNA: TGTGCCAGCAGCTTAGAATCTAGCGGGGATAACAATGAGCAGTTCTTC
V: TRBV7-9
D: TRBD2
J: TRBJ2-1
size: -

CDR3: CASSSGREANYGYTF
DNA: TGTGCCAGCAGTTCGGGCAGGGAGGCTAACTATGGCTACACCTTC
V: TRBV6-5
D: -
J: TRBJ1-2
size: -

CDR3: CSARDYAGATDTQYF
DNA: TGCAGTGCTAGGGATTATGCGGGAGCCACAGATACGCAGTATTTT
V: TRBV20-1
D: TRBD2
J: TRBJ2-3
size: few

CDR3: CASSTPGAYYEQYF
DNA: TGTGCCAGCAGTACTCCCGGGGCTTATTACGAGCAGTACTTC
V: TRBV28
D: -
J: TRBJ2-7
size: few

CDR3: CSVEWRPGSLTGELFF
DNA: TGCAGCGTTGAATGGAGACCCGGATCCCTCACCGGGGAGCTGTTTTTT
V: TRBV29-1
D: -
J: TRBJ2-2
size: few

CDR3: CASSLRTGPNEKLFF
DNA: TGTGCCAGCAGCCTAAGGACAGGGCCAAATGAAAAACTGTTTTTT
V: TRBV4-2
D: TRBD1
J: TRBJ1-4
size: -

CDR3: CASSRGLANYNEQFF
DNA: TGTGCCAGCAGCAGAGGACTAGCGAATTACAATGAGCAGTTCTTC
V: TRBV27
D: TRBD2
J: TRBJ2-1
size: -